This T cell receptor beta chain was identified in a study of blood T cell repertoires in COVID-19. About the study: Specimens from acute and convalescent COVID-19 originated in the United States, Italy and Spain. The cDNA or gDNA used as material had been derived from T cells, B-cell-depleted T cells, or PBMCs.

The germline V gene has CDR1 SGHTA and CDR2 FQGNSA. V shed 0 bases, J shed 8 bases, and the junction held 9 bases outside the gene matches. This CDR3 region has 15 residues. Per the authors' pipeline: Reference gene primer amplification yielded estimated nucleated cell counts. TCRdb's copy holds only in-frame clones and misses some; the assay was immunoSEQ multiplex PCR. The V and J calls and clone size were taken over from that table, and D and trimming were inferred from the DNA. Among some 43,000 clones, approximately 90% were seen once, and the ten largest hold approximately 15%. The rearrangement links TRBV7-2 to TRBJ1-2; TRBD1 aligns across 7 bases. This TCR was sampled from a man aged 60 to 75 with active COVID-19. Sequencing was carried out using peripheral blood. The DNA of the CDR3 is TGTGCCAGCAGCTTAGCGGCGGGAGGGGGCCGAGGCTACACCTTC. Translated, it gives CASSLAAGGGRGYTF.